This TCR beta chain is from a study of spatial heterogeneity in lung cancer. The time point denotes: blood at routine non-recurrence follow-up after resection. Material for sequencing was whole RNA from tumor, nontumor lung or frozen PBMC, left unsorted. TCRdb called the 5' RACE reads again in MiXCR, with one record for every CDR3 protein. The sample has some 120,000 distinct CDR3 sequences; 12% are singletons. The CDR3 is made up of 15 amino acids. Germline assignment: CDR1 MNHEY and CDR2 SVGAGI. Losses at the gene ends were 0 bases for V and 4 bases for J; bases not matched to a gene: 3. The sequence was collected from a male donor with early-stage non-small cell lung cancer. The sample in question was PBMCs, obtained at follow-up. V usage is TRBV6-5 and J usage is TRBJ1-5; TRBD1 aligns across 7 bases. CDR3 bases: TGTGCCAGCAGTTACTCGCACAGGGGAAATCAGCCCCAGCATTTT. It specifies CASSYSHRGNQPQHF.